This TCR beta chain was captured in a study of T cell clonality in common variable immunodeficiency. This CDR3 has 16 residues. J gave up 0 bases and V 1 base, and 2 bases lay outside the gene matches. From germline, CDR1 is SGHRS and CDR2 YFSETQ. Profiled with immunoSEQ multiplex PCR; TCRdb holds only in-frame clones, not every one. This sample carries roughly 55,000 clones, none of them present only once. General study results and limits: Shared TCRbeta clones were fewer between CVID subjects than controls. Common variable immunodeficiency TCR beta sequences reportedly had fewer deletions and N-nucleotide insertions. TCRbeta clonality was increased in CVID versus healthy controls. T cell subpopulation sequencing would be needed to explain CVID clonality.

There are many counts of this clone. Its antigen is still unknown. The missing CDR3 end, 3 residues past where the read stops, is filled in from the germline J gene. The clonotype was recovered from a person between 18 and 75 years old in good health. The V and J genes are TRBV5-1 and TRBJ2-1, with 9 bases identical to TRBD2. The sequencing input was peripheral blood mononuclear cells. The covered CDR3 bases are TGCGCCAGCAGCTTGATTAGCGGGAGCTCCTACAATGAG. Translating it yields CASSLISGSSYNE. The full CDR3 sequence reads CASSLISGSSYNEQFF.